This TCR beta chain was sequenced for a study of control samples from healthy donors and cancer patients. The germline V gene encodes CDR1 SGHNT and CDR2 YYREEE (reference sequence). V was shortened by 0 bases and J by 6 bases, with 9 bases between the two germline ends. The CDR3 has 14 amino acids. TCRdb's table, derived via immunoSEQ multiplex PCR, lists solely in-frame clones and lacks some. The sample holds more than 150,000 clones, around 90% seen once. V usage is TRBV5-4 and J usage is TRBJ2-2, with D unresolved. Input material: blood. This TCR was recovered from a woman in her 30s in good health. The CDR3 DNA sequence: TGTGCCAGCAGCTTGGCGCTGGGTTCCGGGGAGCTGTTTTTT. It translates to CASSLALGSGELFF.